Listed below are T cell receptor beta chains from one sample, sequenced in a study of tissue T cells after allogeneic stem cell transplantation. The repertoire was sequenced with immunoSEQ multiplex PCR; TCRdb's copy has only in-frame clones and lacks some. The sample has 10,000 or so clones, 60% to 75% seen once. The input for sequencing was tissue from the ileum, taken at autopsy. The receptor source for this set is a woman aged 18-49 years with breast cancer. The CDR3 runs from the conserved cysteine through the conserved F or W. D genes are given only for firm matches. Part of the rows lack a size; the others show once, few, many or a class for expanded clones.

j_gene,len,v_gene,d_gene,abundance,CDR3aa,CDR3nt
TRBJ1-5,14,TRBV19,TRBD1,few,CASSRQGRNQPQHF,TGTGCCAGTAGTAGACAGGGAAGGAATCAGCCCCAGCATTTT
TRBJ1-5,15,TRBV7-2,.,medium-sized,CASSLALGGNQPQHF,TGTGCCAGCAGCTTAGCGCTTGGTGGGAATCAGCCCCAGCATTTT
TRBJ1-1,14,TRBV15,.,.,CATRKQEKNTEAFF,TGTGCCACCAGAAAACAGGAGAAGAACACTGAAGCTTTCTTT
TRBJ1-1,13,TRBV4-2,TRBD1,.,CASSRDRGAEAFF,TGTGCCAGCAGCCGGGACAGGGGCGCGGAAGCTTTCTTT
TRBJ2-3,15,TRBV7-8,.,.,CASSPRTASTDTQYF,TGTGCCAGCAGCCCCCGCACAGCTAGCACAGATACGCAGTATTTT
TRBJ2-4,14,TRBV6-2/TRBV6-3,TRBD2,few,CASSYTNGGLAGDF,TGTGCCAGCAGTTACACAAACGGGGGGCTAGCGGGAGACTTC
TRBJ2-7,15,TRBV7-2,TRBD2,.,CASSTGLAGMNEQYF,TGTGCCAGCAGCACCGGACTAGCGGGGATGAACGAGCAGTACTTC
TRBJ2-4,14,TRBV19,.,medium-sized,CASSPPASKNIQYF,TGTGCCAGTAGTCCGCCAGCCTCCAAAAACATTCAGTACTTC
TRBJ1-6,13,TRBV21-1,.,medium-sized,CARAGSLNSPLHF,TGTGCCCGGGCGGGGTCGCTTAATTCACCCCTCCACTTT
TRBJ2-7,14,TRBV5-4,.,medium-sized,CASSLGTREYEQYF,TGTGCCAGCAGCTTGGGGACGCGGGAATACGAGCAGTACTTC
TRBJ2-7,11,TRBV6-2/TRBV6-3,.,.,CASSGAYEQYF,TGTGCCAGCAGCGGAGCCTACGAGCAGTACTTC
TRBJ2-5,14,TRBV7-2,TRBD2,.,CASSRTSVQETQYF,TGTGCCAGCAGCCGGACTAGCGTTCAAGAGACCCAGTACTTC
TRBJ2-3,11,TRBV20-1,.,.,CSAPESTARYF,TGCAGTGCCCCCGAGTCCACTGCTCGGTATTTT
TRBJ2-5,15,TRBV5-1,.,.,CASSPGQPPQETQYF,TGCGCCAGCAGCCCTGGACAGCCACCCCAAGAGACCCAGTACTTC
TRBJ2-1,15,TRBV3-1/TRBV3-2,TRBD2,.,CASSLLVRDYNEQFF,TGTGCCAGCAGCCTCCTCGTCAGGGACTATAATGAGCAGTTCTTC
TRBJ2-7,10,TRBV20-1,.,.,CSADENEQYF,TGCAGTGCGGACGAGAACGAGCAGTACTTC
TRBJ2-1,14,TRBV9,TRBD1,once,CASSASQGAEEQFF,TGTGCCAGCAGCGCGTCGCAGGGGGCGGAAGAGCAGTTCTTC
TRBJ1-5,15,TRBV7-2,.,.,CASSLEGNSNQPQHF,TGTGCCAGCAGCTTAGAAGGGAATAGCAATCAGCCCCAGCATTTT
TRBJ2-5,15,TRBV9,.,.,CASSVGPSSVETQYF,TGTGCCAGCAGCGTAGGCCCCTCTTCGGTAGAGACCCAGTACTTC
TRBJ2-5,14,TRBV5-4,TRBD1,.,CASSGQGARETQYF,TGTGCCAGCAGCGGACAGGGGGCTAGGGAGACCCAGTACTTC
TRBJ1-2,11,TRBV28,.,.,CASSLARGYTF,TGTGCCAGCAGTTTGGCCAGAGGCTACACCTTC
TRBJ2-3,15,TRBV7-2,.,few,CASSLDRALRDTQYF,TGTGCCAGCAGCTTAGACAGGGCCCTTCGGGATACGCAGTATTTT
TRBJ2-5,15,TRBV24-1,TRBD1,.,CATSDSRTGIETQYF,TGTGCCACCAGTGATTCTCGGACAGGGATAGAGACCCAGTACTTC
TRBJ1-2,16,TRBV6-1,.,.,CASSEWEISHNYGYTF,TGTGCCAGCAGTGAATGGGAAATCTCCCATAACTATGGCTACACCTTC
TRBJ2-7,14,TRBV6-1,.,.,CASSEGPGTYEQYF,TGTGCCAGCAGTGAAGGACCGGGGACCTACGAGCAGTACTTC
TRBJ2-3,14,TRBV10-3,.,.,CAISELVSTDTQYF,TGTGCCATCAGTGAGTTAGTGAGCACAGATACGCAGTATTTT
TRBJ2-5,20,TRBV6-2/TRBV6-3,TRBD2,once,CASSFPTLAGGRDSPETQYF,TGTGCCAGCAGTTTCCCCACTCTAGCGGGGGGGAGAGACAGCCCTGAGACCCAGTACTTC
TRBJ2-5,16,TRBV4-1,.,few,CASSQVLNPGEETQYF,TGCGCCAGCAGCCAAGTCCTTAATCCGGGAGAAGAGACCCAGTACTTC
TRBJ1-2,17,TRBV6-2/TRBV6-3,.,.,CASSTLTTAEFVRGYTF,TGTGCCAGCAGTACCCTAACGACAGCCGAGTTCGTAAGGGGCTACACCTTC
TRBJ2-7,14,TRBV4-3,.,.,CASSEAGGGYEQYF,TGCGCCAGCAGCGAAGCAGGGGGGGGATACGAGCAGTACTTC
TRBJ1-3,15,TRBV3-1/TRBV3-2,.,.,CASSQDYTGGNTIYF,TGTGCCAGCAGCCAAGATTACACGGGTGGAAACACCATATATTTT